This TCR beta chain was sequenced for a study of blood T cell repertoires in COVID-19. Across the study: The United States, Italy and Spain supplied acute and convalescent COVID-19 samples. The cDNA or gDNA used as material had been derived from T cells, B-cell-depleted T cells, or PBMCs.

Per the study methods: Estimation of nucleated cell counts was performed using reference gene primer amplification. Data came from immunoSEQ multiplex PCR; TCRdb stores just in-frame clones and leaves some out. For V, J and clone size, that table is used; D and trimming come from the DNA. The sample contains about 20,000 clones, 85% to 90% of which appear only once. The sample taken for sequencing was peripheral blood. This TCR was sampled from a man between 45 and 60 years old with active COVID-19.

This chain's CDR3 is CASSPGTGAEPLHF. The CDR3 bases are TGTGCCAGTAGTCCAGGGACAGGGGCGGAACCCCTCCACTTT. This chain joins TRBV19 and TRBJ1-6; TRBD1 aligns across 10 bases. CDR1 LNHDA and CDR2 SQIVND come from the germline V gene (reference sequence). This CDR3 contains 14 residues. V shed 5 bases, J shed 12 bases, and the junction held 7 bases outside the gene matches.